The source of this T cell receptor beta chain is a study of T cell responses to AZD1222 COVID-19 vaccine. On this clone: Its antigen is unknown.

Profiled with immunoSEQ multiplex PCR; TCRdb holds only in-frame clones, not every one. The repertoire holds about 130,000 clones, with 80% to 90% as singletons. CDR1 is LNHNV, CDR2 YYDKDF, per germline (reference sequence). The CDR3 has 16 amino acids. Trimming cost V 0 bases and J 6 bases, with 12 bases left between them. General study results and limits: Donors, mostly white British, included more females; clonal diversity was possibly underestimated. Close to half of all spike-specific TCRs reportedly target regions of the variants that are unmutated. Spike-specific TCR breadth and depth were elevated following two AZD1222 doses.

This sequence joins TRBV15 and TRBJ1-6, with unresolved D. The source is an adult who received the AZD1222 COVID-19 vaccine. The sequencing here drew on peripheral blood, taken 28 days after the second AZD1222 dose. This CDR3 reads CATSRDRHWLNSPLHF. The CDR3 nucleotides are TGTGCCACCAGCAGAGATCGGCATTGGCTTAATTCACCCCTCCACTTT.